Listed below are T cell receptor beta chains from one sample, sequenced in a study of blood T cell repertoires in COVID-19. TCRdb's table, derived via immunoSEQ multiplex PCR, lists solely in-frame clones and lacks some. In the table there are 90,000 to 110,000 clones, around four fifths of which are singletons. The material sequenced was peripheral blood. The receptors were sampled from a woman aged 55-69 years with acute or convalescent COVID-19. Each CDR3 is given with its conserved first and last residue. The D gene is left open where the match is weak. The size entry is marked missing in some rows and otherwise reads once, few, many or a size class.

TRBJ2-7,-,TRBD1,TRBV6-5,CASSASQGASIEQYF,TGTGCCAGCAGCGCTTCACAGGGGGCGTCCATCGAGCAGTACTTC
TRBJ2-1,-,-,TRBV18,CASSPSLVEQFF,TGTGCCAGCTCACCTAGCCTTGTAGAGCAGTTCTTC
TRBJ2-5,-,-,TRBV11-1,CASSPTQGRQETQYF,TGTGCCAGCAGCCCAACTCAGGGAAGACAAGAGACCCAGTACTTC
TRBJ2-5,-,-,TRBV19,CASSIGQETQYF,TGTGCCAGTAGTATCGGCCAAGAGACCCAGTACTTC
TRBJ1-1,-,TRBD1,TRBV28,CASSLTGARGNTEAFF,TGTGCCAGCAGTTTGACAGGGGCCCGAGGGAACACTGAAGCTTTCTTT
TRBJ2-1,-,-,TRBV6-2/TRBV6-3,CASSPRGRAHYNEQFF,TGTGCCAGCAGTCCGCGGGGGCGGGCCCACTACAATGAGCAGTTCTTC
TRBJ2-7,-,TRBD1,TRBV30,CAWSRGPYEQYF,TGTGCCTGGAGTAGGGGGCCTTACGAGCAGTACTTC
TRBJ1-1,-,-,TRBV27,CASTTGLAFF,TGTGCCAGCACCACGGGTTTGGCTTTCTTT
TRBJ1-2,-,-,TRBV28,CASSAGGALPTYGYTF,TGTGCCAGCAGTGCGGGGGGGGCTTTACCCACCTATGGCTACACCTTC
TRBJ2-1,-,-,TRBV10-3,CAISESEGYNEQFF,TGTGCCATCAGTGAGTCGGAGGGGTACAATGAGCAGTTCTTC
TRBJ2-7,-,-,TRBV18,CASSRDGENYEQYF,TGTGCCAGCTCACGAGACGGGGAAAACTACGAGCAGTACTTC
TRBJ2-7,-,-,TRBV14,CASSHPRGAAPKYEQYF,TGTGCCAGCAGCCACCCTCGGGGGGCGGCCCCCAAATACGAGCAGTACTTC
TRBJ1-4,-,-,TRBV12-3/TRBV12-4,CASRIDRERKLFF,TGTGCCAGCAGGATAGACCGGGAGAGGAAACTGTTTTTT
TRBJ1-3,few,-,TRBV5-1,CASSREVLSGNTIYF,TGCGCCAGCAGCCGGGAGGTCCTATCTGGAAACACCATATATTTT
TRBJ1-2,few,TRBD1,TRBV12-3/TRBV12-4,CASSSDRGHGYTF,TGTGCCAGCAGTTCTGACAGGGGTCATGGCTACACCTTC
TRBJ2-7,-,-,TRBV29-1,CSVRDSYEQYF,TGCAGCGTCAGGGACTCCTACGAGCAGTACTTC
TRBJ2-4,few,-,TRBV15,CATSKTRVTKNIQYF,TGTGCCACCAGCAAGACGCGGGTTACCAAAAACATTCAGTACTTC
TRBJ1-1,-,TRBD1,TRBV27,CASSTTGQNTEAFF,TGTGCCAGCAGCACGACAGGGCAGAACACTGAAGCTTTCTTT
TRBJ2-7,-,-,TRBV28,CASSFFSRYEQYF,TGTGCCAGCAGTTTTTTCTCCAGATACGAGCAGTACTTC
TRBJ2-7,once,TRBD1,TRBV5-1,CASSPDPGTGAYEQYF,TGCGCCAGCAGCCCGGATCCCGGGACAGGGGCCTACGAGCAGTACTTC
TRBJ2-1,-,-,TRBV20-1,CSASTLASVSYNEQFF,TGCAGTGCTAGTACCCTTGCTAGCGTTTCGTACAATGAGCAGTTCTTC
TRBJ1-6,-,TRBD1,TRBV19,CASSISTGWKNSPLHF,TGTGCCAGTAGTATCTCGACAGGGTGGAAGAATTCACCCCTCCACTTT
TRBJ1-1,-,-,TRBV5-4,CASSPDKNTEAFF,TGTGCCAGCAGCCCGGACAAGAACACTGAAGCTTTCTTT
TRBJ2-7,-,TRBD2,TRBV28,CASSSGTSVSYEQYF,TGTGCCAGCAGCTCCGGGACTAGCGTCTCCTACGAGCAGTACTTC
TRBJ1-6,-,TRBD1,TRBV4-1,CASSHYGTGDSPLHF,TGCGCCAGCAGCCACTACGGGACAGGGGACTCACCCCTCCACTTT
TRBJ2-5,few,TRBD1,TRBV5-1,CASSLASQGAGETQYF,TGCGCCAGCAGCTTGGCCTCGCAGGGGGCGGGAGAGACCCAGTACTTC
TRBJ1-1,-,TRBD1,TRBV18,CASSTTGGASEAFF,TGTGCCAGCTCAACCACAGGGGGCGCATCAGAAGCTTTCTTT
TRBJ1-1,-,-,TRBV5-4,CASYSGGPGSRTEAFF,TGTGCCAGCTACTCGGGGGGGCCCGGATCGAGGACTGAAGCTTTCTTT
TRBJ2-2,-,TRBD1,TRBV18,CASSPRTGVAGELFF,TGTGCCAGCTCACCCCGGACAGGGGTAGCCGGGGAGCTGTTTTTT
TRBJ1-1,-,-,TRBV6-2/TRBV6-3,CASSYMGGSVEAFF,TGTGCCAGCAGTTACATGGGGGGTTCGGTTGAAGCTTTCTTT
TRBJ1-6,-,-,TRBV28,CASSMAGGDSPLHF,TGTGCCAGCAGTATGGCGGGGGGAGACTCACCCCTCCACTTT
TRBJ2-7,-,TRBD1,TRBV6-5,CATLSQDRVRYEQYF,TGTGCCACCTTATCCCAGGACAGGGTACGCTACGAGCAGTACTTC
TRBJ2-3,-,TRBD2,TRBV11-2,CASSSRPSGGYTDTQYF,TGTGCCAGCAGCTCCCGACCTAGCGGGGGCTACACAGATACGCAGTATTTT
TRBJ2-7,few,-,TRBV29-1,CSVQQGYEQYF,TGCAGCGTTCAACAGGGTTACGAGCAGTACTTC
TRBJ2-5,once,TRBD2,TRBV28,CASRTSGSGETQYF,TGTGCCAGCAGGACTAGCGGGAGTGGAGAGACCCAGTACTTC
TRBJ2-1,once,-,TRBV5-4,CASSPDWRSSYNEQFF,TGTGCCAGCAGCCCCGACTGGCGCAGCTCCTACAATGAGCAGTTCTTC
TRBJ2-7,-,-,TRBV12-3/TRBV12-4,CASSSGLACAF,TGTGCCAGCAGTTCCGGTCTTGCTTGTGCCTTC
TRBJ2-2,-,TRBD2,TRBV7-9,CASSLRGLAGQDTGELFF,TGTGCCAGCAGCTTAAGGGGTCTAGCGGGGCAGGACACCGGGGAGCTGTTTTTT
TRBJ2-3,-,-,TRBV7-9,CASSRDAAGTDTQYF,TGTGCCAGCAGCCGCGACGCGGCGGGCACAGATACGCAGTATTTT
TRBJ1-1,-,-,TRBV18,CASSLAQQGSTEAFF,TGTGCCAGCTCACTCGCGCAGCAGGGGAGCACTGAAGCTTTCTTT